This T cell receptor (beta chain) originates from a study of blood T cell repertoires in COVID-19 (TCRdb year 2020). Describing the broader study: The collaborator samples originated in the United States, Italy and Spain and spanned the acute and convalescent phases of COVID-19. The material from the prospective study consisted of cDNA or gDNA derived from T cells, B-cell-depleted T cells, or PBMCs. Deeply sampled blood TCRbeta repertoires from subjects exposed to, actively infected with, or recovered from COVID-19 were included in the dataset. The repertoires were made available in a free public database intended to serve as a resource for research on the immune response to SARS-CoV-2. Samples came from the ongoing ImmuneRACE study (first 160 participants) plus 1,254 subjects from 6 global collaborators. The sample metadata nearly always contained a de-identified subject ID, COVID-19 status, age in years and sex. Where available, HLA class I and class II types were obtained from metadata supplied by the sample provider rather than from assay-based typing.

A remark on this clone: Its antigen is not yet known. Base-call qualities are not available, and no considerably larger clone is one nucleotide away.

In the prospective study, participants were about 18 to 95 years old, resided in 24 geographic areas of the United States, and were enrolled through a virtual design. To assign participants to cohorts, the prospective study relied on clinical history that participants themselves reported in a screening survey and a study questionnaire. Recovered participants in ImmuneRACE Cohort 3 were defined as having two consecutive negative NP/OP PCR tests, clearance from a healthcare professional, or resolution of symptoms. Each participant in the prospective study had whole blood, serum and a nasopharyngeal or oropharyngeal swab collected by mobile phlebotomists. Over a roughly two-month period, participants in the prospective study had the option of providing additional blood draws and questionnaires. Blood samples from the prospective study were shipped frozen or at room temperature prior to DNA extraction.

TCRbeta CDR3 regions were amplified from genomic DNA by means of the immunoSEQ Assay, a bias-controlled multiplex PCR. Turning to the authors' computational methods: The number of nucleated cells in each sample was estimated by amplification of reference gene primers within the assay. Sequence reads were collapsed and filtered to measure the absolute abundance of every unique TCRbeta CDR3 rearrangement. For each sample, productive Simpson clonality was calculated as the square root of Simpson's diversity index over productive rearrangements. TCRdb took this table from immuneACCESS and kept in-frame rearrangements with V and J called. Such tables lack part of the clones; where checked against another copy, unresolved V genes explain under half of the gap, and the rest is unexplained. V and J calls and clone size are those listed in that table; D and trimming were worked out from the DNA. In all, the sample holds fewer than 150,000 clones, and 80% to 85% of those were seen once. In total, the top ten clones hold more than 15% of the sample.

On the study overall, not on this receptor specifically: The amount of clinical and demographic metadata varied by source and participant and was provided uncurated.

Including the terminal cysteine and phenylalanine, the CDR3 comprises 13 residues. The read is trimmed to its CDR3 DNA, 39 bases read in frame from base 1. The trim is 6 bases for V and 2 bases for J, with a gap of 10 bases between the germline ends. CDR1 and CDR2 are drawn from the germline V gene: SNHLY, FYNNEI. The chain joins TRBV2 to TRBJ2-5; TRBD2 is a weak D gene call, 5 bases matching. The receptor was isolated from a man aged 25-45 years who had recovered from COVID-19. The source material was PBMCs or T cells enriched from blood (not recorded which). The DNA reads TGTGCCAGCAGATCACTAGTTCAAGAGACCCAGTACTTC. This yields the protein CASRSLVQETQYF.